The next 26 T cell receptor beta chains were all read from a single sample in a study of Graves' ophthalmopathy and Graves' hyperthyroidism. RNA transcripts yielded amplified TCR beta CDR3 regions. First-round RT-PCR relied on HTBI primers, and a second-round multiplex PCR came next. TCRdb used MiXCR to reprocess the multiplex PCR reads, holding one entry per CDR3 protein. The table shows about 380,000 distinct CDR3 sequences, with over 15% occurring only once. What was sequenced was peripheral blood. The receptors were gathered from a woman under 30 with stable Graves' hyperthyroidism.

This clonotype occurred many times. The chain joins TRBV7-2 to TRBJ1-3, with 8 bases lining up with TRBD1. CDR1 is SGHTA and CDR2 is FQGNSA in the germline V gene. The length of the CDR3 is 13 residues. V lost 6 bases to trimming and J lost 4 bases; unmatched junction nucleotides: 2. Here the CDR3 reads CASRGDRGNTIYF. For the CDR3, the DNA is TGTGCCAGCAGGGGGGACAGGGGAAACACCATATATTTT.

In its sample, this clonotype was seen many times. V and J are TRBV4-1 and TRBJ1-2; D is undetermined. Trimming cost V 0 bases and J 4 bases, with 18 bases left between them. Germline V gene sequence: CDR1 MGHRA, CDR2 YSYEKL. The CDR3 runs 17 residues. The CDR3 nucleotides are TGCGCCAGCAGCCAAGATCTTTGGGATAGGCAGCTCTATGGCTACACCTTC. It encodes CASSQDLWDRQLYGYTF.

The gene calls are TRBV12-3 or TRBV12-4 and TRBJ1-1; tentatively, D is TRBD1 (6 bases). The CDR3 has 15 amino acids. The V and J ends lost 4 bases and 7 bases respectively, with 19 bases between them. Here the CDR3 DNA reads TGTGCCAGCAGTTACAGGAACAGGGCGGTGGTTGAAGCTTTCTTT. It yields the protein CASSYRNRAVVEAFF.

This sequence joins TRBV20-1 and TRBJ2-4, with TRBD2 identical over 7 bases. With 3 bases clipped from V and 12 bases from J, the junction kept 8 bases outside the gene matches. The CDR3 runs to 12 residues. Per the germline V gene, CDR1 is DFQATT and CDR2 is SNEGSKA (reference sequence). CDR3 region: CSARETSPSQYF. DNA of the CDR3: TGCAGTGCTAGGGAGACTAGCCCCAGTCAGTACTTC.

This clonotype has at least ten counts. V usage is TRBV7-8 and J usage is TRBJ1-1, with D perhaps matching TRBD1 (5 bases). The CDR3 covers 13 residues. Trimming cost V 0 bases and J 5 bases, with 7 bases left between them. Germline V gives CDR1 SGHVS, CDR2 FQNEAQ. The CDR3 DNA is TGTGCCAGCAGCTTAGCGGGGGTGACTGAAGCTTTCTTT. It codes for CASSLAGVTEAFF. Using reference TRBV7-8 and TRBJ1-1 for the parts outside the CDR3, the full variable domain is GAGVSQSPRYKVAKRGQDVALRCDPISGHVSLFWYQQALGQGPEFLTYFQNEAQLDKSGLPSDRFFAERPEGSVSTLKIQRTQQEDSAVYLCASSLAGVTEAFFGQGTRLTVV.

On this clonotype: Given the absence of the conserved phenylalanine or tryptophan at the CDR3 end, a read error is likely. The rearrangement links TRBV11-2 to TRBJ1-1; D remains unclear. Germline V gene lookup returns CDR1 SGHAT and CDR2 FQNNGV. The ends were cut back, 0 bases at V and 1 base at J, with 15 bases in the middle. The CDR3 sequence is 17 residues long. The CDR3 region is CASSLDHRGIANTEAFV. In nucleotides, the CDR3 is TGTGCCAGCAGCTTAGATCACCGCGGGATAGCGAACACTGAAGCTTTCGTT.

This clonotype was seen at least ten times. The CDR3 reads CASSKESNQPQHF. CDR3 DNA: TGTGCCAGCAGTAAGGAGAGCAATCAGCCCCAGCATTTT. This chain uses TRBV2 with TRBJ1-5; D not resolved. The CDR3 loop spans 13 amino acids. V lost 5 bases, J lost 1 base, and 6 bases lay in between. Germline-derived CDR1 and CDR2 are SNHLY and FYNNEI. Combining the CDR3 with reference TRBV2 and TRBJ1-5 gives the whole variable domain EPEVTQTPSHQVTQMGQEVILRCVPISNHLYFYWYRQILGQKVEFLVSFYNNEISEKSEIFDDQFSVERPDGSNFTLKIRSTKLEDSAMYFCASSKESNQPQHFGDGTRLSIL.

This clonotype was picked up a small number of times. J is TRBJ2-1 and V is TRBV11-2, with 8 bases fitting TRBD1. J gave up 1 base and V 6 bases, and 8 bases lay outside the gene matches. The CDR3 loop spans 16 amino acids. Germline V gene sequence: CDR1 SGHAT, CDR2 FQNNGV. The CDR3 bases are TGTGCCAGCAGTCTACAGGGGGTAGGTTCCTACAATGAGCAGTTCTTC. This gives the protein CASSLQGVGSYNEQFF.

This clonotype appeared a few times. V and J are TRBV12-3 or TRBV12-4 and TRBJ2-2; 9 bases map to TRBD1. Trimming removed 4 bases from V and 5 bases from J; junction bases left unmatched: 11. This CDR3 spans 17 amino acids. CDR3 coding DNA: TGTGCCAGCAGTTATTATACAGGGGGCGCTGGGACCGGGGAGCTGTTTTTT. Protein product: CASSYYTGGAGTGELFF.

This clonotype was seen ten or more times. V is TRBV7-9 and J is TRBJ2-5; TRBD2 matches at 7 bases. The V and J ends lost 2 bases and 1 base, in that order; junction bases with no gene match: 16. CDR1 and CDR2 from the germline V gene are SEHNR and FQNEAQ (reference sequence). The CDR3 contains 19 residues. CDR3 nucleotides: TGTGCCAGCAGCTTAAGACCAGGTCTAGCGGATAGACGCCAAGAGACCCAGTACTTC. It translates to CASSLRPGLADRRQETQYF.

This clonotype has ten or more counts. The chain joins TRBV7-2 to TRBJ2-5, with 7 nucleotides matching TRBD2. J was trimmed by 3 bases and V by 5 bases; bases with no gene match: 3. The CDR3 is 13 amino acids. The germline CDR1 and CDR2 sequences are SGHTA and FQGNSA. The CDR3 here is CASSAGREETQYF. CDR3 coding DNA: TGTGCCAGCAGCGCGGGGAGGGAAGAGACCCAGTACTTC.

At least ten counts were recorded for this clonotype. This may be a read error: a much more frequent sequence differs by one nucleotide. This chain uses TRBV12-3 or TRBV12-4 with TRBJ1-5; possible D gene TRBD1, 5 bases. CDR3 length equals 12 residues. Trimming pared 5 bases from V and 6 bases from J, leaving 8 bases between. CDR3 sequence (DNA): TGTGCCAGCAGTGAGGGGAGTCAGCCCCAGCATTTT. Translating gives CASSEGSQPQHF.

This clonotype came up many times. The V call is TRBV3-1, the J call TRBJ1-2, with TRBD1 as a possible D gene (6 bases). The V gene lost 0 bases and the J gene lost 3 bases, with 14 bases spanning the gap. This CDR3 has 16 amino acids. Germline loops: CDR1 LGHDT, CDR2 YNNKEL (reference sequence). CDR3 in amino acids: CASSQEADRPHYGYTF. CDR3 bases: TGTGCCAGCAGCCAAGAGGCCGACAGGCCCCACTATGGCTACACCTTC.

This clonotype has at least ten counts. This chain links TRBV6-5 with TRBJ2-6; D is uncertain. This CDR3 comprises 17 residues. Per germline, CDR1 MNHEY and CDR2 SVGAGI. Trimming pared 0 bases from V and 4 bases from J, leaving 13 bases between. In nucleotides, the CDR3 is TGTGCCAGCAGTTACTCGATCGGTATTGGGGGGGCCAACGTCCTGACTTTC. It translates to CASSYSIGIGGANVLTF.

The table lists this clonotype with many counts. This rearrangement joins TRBV5-6 to TRBJ1-1, with no clear D. Trimming cost V 0 bases and J 5 bases, with 8 bases left between them. The CDR3 runs 13 residues. CDR1 is SGHDT and CDR2 is YYEEEE in the germline V gene. This CDR3 reads CASSLGSDTEAFF. CDR3 nucleotide sequence: TGTGCCAGCAGCTTGGGTAGCGATACTGAAGCTTTCTTT.

The V and J genes are TRBV20-1 and TRBJ2-7; D possibly corresponds to TRBD1 (5 bases). The CDR3 runs to 11 residues. In germline, CDR1 is DFQATT, CDR2 SNEGSKA (reference sequence). V lost 4 bases to trimming and J lost 4 bases, with 8 bases between them. CDR3 nucleotide sequence: TGCAGTGCTAATCAGGGATACGAGCAGTACTTC. Translation: CSANQGYEQYF.

This clonotype showed up many times. The V call is TRBV6-1, the J call TRBJ2-7; D gene ambiguous. CDR3 length: 14 amino acids. Germline V CDR1 and CDR2: MNHNS, SASEGT. Trimming stripped 2 bases from V and 2 bases from J, with 10 bases between. The CDR3 DNA reads as TGTGCCAGCAGTGAACAAGGCGGTACCTACGAGCAGTACTTC. This sequence encodes CASSEQGGTYEQYF.

This clonotype was picked up many times. The chain employs TRBV20-1 and TRBJ1-1; a weak D match, TRBD1 (5 bases). The CDR3 consists of 14 residues. The germline V and J ends were trimmed by 0 bases and 6 bases, with 14 bases remaining between them. The germline V gene encodes CDR1 DFQATT and CDR2 SNEGSKA (reference sequence). The CDR3 loop is CSARDRKGTAEAFF. In DNA form, the CDR3 reads TGCAGTGCTAGAGATCGGAAAGGGACGGCTGAAGCTTTCTTT.

This clonotype was seen repeatedly, ten times or more. The chain joins TRBV6-1 to TRBJ2-2; weak D call: TRBD2 (5 bases). Germline loops: CDR1 MNHNS, CDR2 SASEGT. V was trimmed by 4 bases and J by 4 bases, leaving 16 bases between them. The CDR3 is made up of 16 amino acids. DNA for the CDR3: TGTGCCAGCAGTGCGGGGTACGGGTTTGCCACCGGGGAGCTGTTTTTT. This encodes CASSAGYGFATGELFF.

This clonotype was detected many times. The CDR3 carries no conserved terminal phenylalanine or tryptophan, so it likely arises from a read error. The V and J genes are TRBV12-3 or TRBV12-4 and TRBJ2-7, with D perhaps TRBD1 (6 bases). Trimming stripped 2 bases from V and 5 bases from J, with 19 bases between. There are 16 residues in the CDR3. In DNA, the CDR3 is TGTGCCAGCAGTTTAACCCGGACAGCCTCCTTGGACGAGCAGTACCTC. Amino acid sequence: CASSLTRTASLDEQYL.

The chain is built from TRBV7-9 and TRBJ2-3; D perhaps matches TRBD1 (6 bases). V lost 5 bases and J lost 2, with 11 bases in between. The germline V gene has CDR1 SEHNR and CDR2 FQNEAQ (reference sequence). This CDR3 is built from 14 residues. The CDR3 sequence is CASSPDRFTDTQYF. In DNA form, the CDR3 reads TGTGCCAGCAGCCCAGACAGGTTCACAGATACGCAGTATTTT.

Many counts were recorded for this clonotype. The chain uses TRBV12-3 or TRBV12-4 and TRBJ1-5; 10 nucleotides match TRBD1. The J segment lost 4 bases and the V segment lost 8 bases, leaving 5 bases of the junction unmatched. The CDR3 has 14 amino acids. The CDR3 bases are TGTGCCAGCGTGGGACAGGGGTTAAATCAGCCCCAGCATTTT. This sequence encodes CASVGQGLNQPQHF.

This rearrangement joins TRBV3-1 to TRBJ2-7, with unresolved D. The CDR3 is made up of 13 amino acids. The ends were cut back, 6 bases at V and 0 bases at J, with 9 bases in the middle. CDR1 is LGHDT and CDR2 is YNNKEL in the germline V gene (reference sequence). The CDR3 protein is CASRTRSSYEQYF. The CDR3 DNA sequence: TGTGCCAGCAGAACAAGGAGCTCCTACGAGCAGTACTTC.

The sample holds many counts of this clonotype. The genes are TRBV20-1 and TRBJ1-1, with 8 bases matching TRBD1. Germline lookup yields CDR1 DFQATT and CDR2 SNEGSKA (reference sequence). V lost 3 bases and J lost 6; bases outside the gene matches: 12. The CDR3 extends over 15 amino acids. As DNA, the CDR3 is TGCAGTGCTAGCCCCGGGACAGGAGGGTTTGCTGAAGCTTTCTTT. Encoded protein: CSASPGTGGFAEAFF.

This clonotype was counted at least ten times. This chain connects TRBV6-5 to TRBJ1-2, with unresolved D. Germline CDR1 and CDR2: MNHEY and SVGAGI. V was trimmed by 0 bases and J by 5 bases, leaving 13 bases between them. The CDR3 is made up of 15 amino acids. The CDR3 spells CASSYSEVSRYGYTF. The CDR3 bases are TGTGCCAGCAGTTACTCGGAAGTTTCCCGATATGGCTACACCTTC.

This clonotype came up many times. This sequence joins TRBV6-1 and TRBJ1-6, with a weak D call TRBD1 (5 bases). The V gene lost 5 bases and the J gene lost 8 bases, with 10 bases spanning the gap. CDR1 is MNHNS and CDR2 is SASEGT in the germline V gene. The CDR3 has 13 amino acids. Written as DNA, the CDR3 is TGTGCCAGCAGTCAGGGCAGCCATTCACCCCTCCACTTT. It encodes CASSQGSHSPLHF.